The 17 T cell receptor beta chains presented below share a single source sample, sequenced in a study of Tregs in tolerant kidney transplant recipients. Sequenced by immunoSEQ multiplex PCR; TCRdb stores in-frame clones only, minus some. Here the sample spans under 20,000 clones, about four fifths being singletons. The sample taken for sequencing was Tregs from blood. These receptor sequences come from a human donor in good health.

This clone rates as large. The chain links TRBV5-5 to TRBJ2-7, with D tentatively TRBD2 (7 bases). There are 14 residues in the CDR3. Germline V gene sequence: CDR1 SGHKS, CDR2 YYEKEE (reference sequence). The V end lost 2 bases, the J end lost 3 bases, and 12 bases lay between the germline ends. CDR3 loop: CASSLRGADYEQYF. CDR3 bases: TGTGCCAGCAGCTTACGGGGGGCGGACTACGAGCAGTACTTC. Supplemented by reference TRBV5-5 and TRBJ2-7, the full variable domain reads DAGVTQSPTHLIKTRGQQVTLRCSPISGHKSVSWYQQVLGQGPQFIFQYYEKEERGRGNFPDRFSARQFPNYSSELNVNALLLGDSALYLCASSLRGADYEQYFGPGTRLTVT.

The DNA for the CDR3 is TGTGCCAGCAGCGACACCCGAGGGGGGTCTAATGAAAAACTGTTTTTT. Protein sequence: CASSDTRGGSNEKLFF. The chain employs TRBV7-9 and TRBJ1-4; tentatively, D is TRBD1 (6 bases). Trimming removed 5 bases from V and 3 bases from J, with 16 bases in between. The CDR3 length is 16 residues. The V gene's germline CDR1 is SEHNR and CDR2 FQNEAQ (reference sequence).

Comments on this clone: One junction end does not reproduce the germline sequence, and a read error may be involved. The sample carries other DNA sequences with the same CDR3. The gene calls are TRBV5-1 and TRBJ2-1; 12 nucleotides match TRBD2. The length of the CDR3 is 13 residues. From germline, CDR1 is SGHRS and CDR2 YFSETQ. CDR3 sequence (DNA): TGCGCTAGCATGGGACTAGCGGGCAAAGAGCAGTTCTTC. Protein: CASMGLAGKEQFF. The variable domain in full, completed from reference TRBV5-1 and TRBJ2-1, reads KAGVTQTPRYLIKTRGQQVTLSCSPISGHRSVSWYQQTPGQGLQFLFEYFSETQRNKGNFPGRFSGRQFSNSRSEMNVSTLELGDSALYLCASMGLAGKEQFFGPGTRLTVL.

This sequence joins TRBV11-2 and TRBJ2-2; 7 bases agree with TRBD1. The CDR3 runs to 16 residues. Trimming removed 6 bases from V and 4 bases from J; junction bases left unmatched: 11. From germline, CDR1 is SGHAT and CDR2 FQNNGV. The CDR3 DNA reads as TGTGCCAGCAGATCGTACAGGGGCCCCGGCACCGGGGAGCTGTTTTTT. Encoded protein: CASRSYRGPGTGELFF.

This chain uses TRBV7-9 with TRBJ1-1, with D unclear. The CDR3 is 13 amino acids. V lost 7 bases and J 4 bases, leaving 13 bases between the germline ends. Germline V gene sequence: CDR1 SEHNR, CDR2 FQNEAQ (reference sequence). The CDR3 here is CASNRIVGTEAFF. The DNA of the CDR3 is TGTGCCAGCAACCGAATCGTGGGCACTGAAGCTTTCTTT.

V is TRBV11-2 and J is TRBJ2-7; 8 bases fit TRBD1. The CDR3 is made up of 19 amino acids. Germline trimming cut 1 base from V and 0 bases from J; bases unmatched to any gene: 14. CDR1 and CDR2 (germline): SGHAT, FQNNGV. As DNA, the CDR3 is TGTGCCAGCAGCTTAGCCGGGACAGGCCGAGCCCGAAGCTCCTACGAGCAGTACTTC. Protein sequence: CASSLAGTGRARSSYEQYF.

V is TRBV5-1 and J is TRBJ2-1; no clear D. This CDR3 contains 11 residues. V was pared by 1 base and J by 6 bases, with 2 bases between. Per the germline V gene, CDR1 is SGHRS and CDR2 is YFSETQ. The CDR3 DNA sequence: TGCGCCAGCAGCTTGTTCAATGAGCAGTTCTTC. It encodes CASSLFNEQFF.

This sequence joins TRBV18 and TRBJ2-7; 8 bases match TRBD1. Germline loops: CDR1 KGHSH, CDR2 LQKENI. The CDR3 is 15 residues long. The V segment lost 0 bases and the J segment 7 bases; nucleotides outside the gene matches: 8. CDR3: CASSPPGKDRGEQYF. CDR3 coding DNA: TGTGCCAGCTCACCACCGGGGAAAGACAGGGGAGAGCAGTACTTC.

V and J are TRBV2 and TRBJ1-4, with TRBD1 matching over 8 bases. Trimming at V came to 7 bases and at J to 7 bases, leaving 11 bases not matched to a gene. From germline, CDR1 is SNHLY and CDR2 FYNNEI. The CDR3 loop spans 15 amino acids. In DNA form, the CDR3 reads TGTGCCAGCACTCCGGGACAGGTCTTTGCTGAAAAACTGTTTTTT. Residues: CASTPGQVFAEKLFF.

The genes are TRBV2 and TRBJ1-5; no definite D call. The CDR3 has 13 residues. CDR1 is SNHLY and CDR2 is FYNNEI in the germline V gene. V was pared by 7 bases and J by 5 bases, with 12 bases between. The DNA for the CDR3 is TGTGCCAGCAAACCCACGGATTATCAGCCCCAGCATTTT. It yields the protein CASKPTDYQPQHF.

This clone has only one observation. The V gene is TRBV2, the J gene TRBJ1-2; D is uncertain. CDR1 and CDR2 (germline): SNHLY, FYNNEI. The CDR3 covers 13 residues. The V end was cut by 4 bases, the J end by 4 bases, with 10 bases between. CDR3 sequence reads: CASSVREGYGYTF. The CDR3 coding sequence is TGTGCCAGCAGTGTCCGCGAGGGCTATGGCTACACCTTC.

The chain is built from TRBV2 and TRBJ2-7; TRBD2 matches 7 bases. The V and J ends lost 9 bases and 3 bases, in that order; junction bases with no gene match: 5. CDR3 length: 12 residues. Germline CDR1 SNHLY, CDR2 FYNNEI. The CDR3 is CASKRGRYEQYF. CDR3 DNA sequence: TGTGCCAGTAAGCGGGGACGCTACGAGCAGTACTTC.

V and J are TRBV4-1 and TRBJ2-3, with 12 bases fitting TRBD2. Trimming at V came to 3 bases and at J to 1 base, leaving 2 bases not matched to a gene. This CDR3 region has 16 residues. Germline CDR1 MGHRA, CDR2 YSYEKL. CDR3 region: CASSHRLAGGTDTQYF. The CDR3 DNA follows: TGCGCCAGCAGCCACCGACTAGCGGGGGGCACAGATACGCAGTATTTT.

The chain is built from TRBV19 and TRBJ2-3; TRBD2 agrees at 10 bases. V lost 4 bases to trimming and J lost 2 bases; unmatched junction nucleotides: 6. Germline CDR1 LNHDA, CDR2 SQIVND (reference sequence). This CDR3 is built from 16 residues. The CDR3 bases are TGTGCCAGTAGTACTTCTAGCGGGAGTCCCACAGATACGCAGTATTTT. Encoded protein: CASSTSSGSPTDTQYF.

The rearrangement uses TRBV6-5 and TRBJ2-6, with 7 bases lining up with TRBD1. The CDR3 contains 14 residues. The V and J ends lost 7 bases and 3 bases, in that order; junction bases with no gene match: 3. The germline gives CDR1 MNHEY, CDR2 SVGAGI. CDR3 loop: CASKTGVGANVLTF. The CDR3 coding sequence is TGTGCCAGCAAAACAGGGGTTGGGGCCAACGTCCTGACTTTC.

The V and J genes are TRBV5-5 and TRBJ1-2; D perhaps matches TRBD1 (5 bases). Germline V gives CDR1 SGHKS, CDR2 YYEKEE (reference sequence). The CDR3 contains 14 residues. Trimming stripped 4 bases from V and 0 bases from J, with 10 bases between. This CDR3 is CASSPTVPNYGYTF. In DNA form, the CDR3 reads TGTGCCAGCAGCCCGACAGTACCTAACTATGGCTACACCTTC.

The V gene is TRBV5-5, the J gene TRBJ1-1; maybe TRBD1 (5 bases). Germline values: CDR1 SGHKS, CDR2 YYEKEE (reference sequence). This CDR3 comprises 14 residues. Trimming shortened V by 2 bases and J by 1 base, and 9 bases separated the two germline ends. CDR3 in amino acids: CASSFYGANTEAFF. CDR3 bases: TGTGCCAGCAGCTTTTACGGGGCGAACACTGAAGCTTTCTTT.